This TCR beta chain was captured in a study of T cells in localized non-small cell lung cancer. The study's findings and limits: Adjacent lung held a median 57 of the top 100 tumor clones. Of the tissues analyzed, uninvolved adjacent lung showed maximal T cell clonality, greater than tumor.

This CDR3 has 15 residues. Germline CDR1 reads ENHRY; CDR2 reads SYGVKD. V dropped 4 bases and J dropped 8; count of bases not matched to a gene: 11. Some clones are missing from TCRdb's copy, which holds only in-frame ones; the method was immunoSEQ multiplex PCR. The table lists tens of thousands of clones, more than 75% of them singletons. A single count supports this clone. Its antigen is undetermined. This sample comprised peripheral blood, obtained before any cancer treatment. This sequence originates from a woman aged 40 to 75 with stage I squamous cell lung carcinoma. V usage is TRBV10-3 and J usage is TRBJ1-2; 9 nucleotides align to TRBD1. The CDR3: CAISGGQGPFWGYTF. CDR3 sequence (DNA): TGTGCCATCAGTGGAGGACAGGGGCCTTTTTGGGGCTACACCTTC.